What follows are 25 T cell receptor beta chains derived from one specimen sequenced in a study of blood T cell repertoires in COVID-19. Data came from immunoSEQ multiplex PCR; TCRdb stores just in-frame clones and leaves some out. The sample includes fewer than 300,000 clones, 85% to 90% seen only once; the top ten take about 14%. Sequencing was performed on peripheral blood. The origin of the receptors is a human donor in a cohort sampled during active COVID-19.

J is TRBJ1-1 and V is TRBV10-3; 9 nucleotides line up with TRBD1. The V gene end was trimmed by 10 bases and the J gene end by 5 bases; junction bases not matched to a gene: 8. Looked up from germline, CDR1 is ENHRY and CDR2 is SYGVKD. The CDR3 has 13 amino acids. CDR3 DNA sequence: TGTGCCAGCCTGGGACAGGGAGAGACTGAAGCTTTCTTT. Protein product: CASLGQGETEAFF.

The chain employs TRBV3-1 (or the pseudogene TRBV3-2) and TRBJ1-3; 11 bases match TRBD1. J gave up 8 bases and V 3 bases, and 3 bases lay outside the gene matches. Germline CDR1 and CDR2: LGHDT and YNNKEL (reference sequence). CDR3 size: 14 residues. This chain's CDR3 is CASSQGTGGYTIYF. CDR3 in DNA: TGTGCCAGCAGCCAGGGGACAGGGGGATACACCATATATTTT.

This rearrangement joins TRBV5-6 to TRBJ2-5, with a weak D call TRBD2 (5 bases). Germline CDR1 SGHDT, CDR2 YYEEEE. The V end was cut by 2 bases, the J end by 7 bases, with 15 bases between. The CDR3 contains 14 residues. The CDR3 DNA sequence: TGTGCCAGCAGCTTCGGACTTGTTGAGGGGACCCAGTACTTC. This sequence encodes CASSFGLVEGTQYF.

CDR3 protein: CATSDRTSGSGNEQFF. As DNA, the CDR3 is TGTGCCACCAGTGACCGGACTAGCGGGAGTGGTAATGAGCAGTTCTTC. This chain joins TRBV24-1 and TRBJ2-1; 13 nucleotides agree with TRBD2. V trimming: 4 bases; J trimming: 7 bases; junction bases outside the gene matches: 6. This CDR3 has 16 amino acids. The germline V gene has CDR1 KGHDR and CDR2 SFDVKD.

This clone appeared once. The chain carries TRBV7-8 and TRBJ1-3; D might be TRBD1 (5 bases). Germline assignment: CDR1 SGHVS and CDR2 FQNEAQ. This CDR3 spans 17 amino acids. Trimming removed 2 bases from V and 2 bases from J, with 16 bases in between. The CDR3 DNA sequence: TGTGCCAGCAGCTTAAGAGACAGCTTCATAGCTGGAAACACCATATATTTT. This sequence encodes CASSLRDSFIAGNTIYF. The full variable domain, rest sourced from reference TRBV7-8 and TRBJ1-3, is GAGVSQSPRYKVAKRGQDVALRCDPISGHVSLFWYQQALGQGPEFLTYFQNEAQLDKSGLPSDRFFAERPEGSVSTLKIQRTQQEDSAVYLCASSLRDSFIAGNTIYFGEGSWLTVV.

J is TRBJ2-7 and V is TRBV18; 9 bases fit TRBD1. V was clipped by 2 bases and J by 2 bases; unmatched bases: 4. This CDR3 comprises 15 residues. Germline CDR1 and CDR2: KGHSH and LQKENI. Here the CDR3 DNA reads TGTGCCAGCTCACCAATTGGGACAGGGACCTACGAGCAGTACTTC. It translates to CASSPIGTGTYEQYF.

This chain joins TRBV4-1 and TRBJ2-3; 7 bases map to TRBD2. The CDR3 is 14 residues long. V gave up 6 bases and J gave up 2 bases; unmatched junction bases: 5. The germline CDR1 and CDR2 sequences are MGHRA and YSYEKL. The CDR3 DNA reads as TGCGCCAGCAGTCCTCGGGAGGCCACAGATACGCAGTATTTT. It encodes CASSPREATDTQYF.

The chain joins TRBV5-1 to TRBJ1-6; 9 bases fit TRBD1. With V trimmed by 4 bases and J by 7 bases, 3 bases remained unmatched. The CDR3 runs to 14 residues. Germline CDR1 is SGHRS and CDR2 is YFSETQ. CDR3 sequence: CASSGGTGNSPLHF. The CDR3 DNA follows: TGCGCCAGCAGCGGCGGGACAGGGAATTCACCCCTCCACTTT.

V usage is TRBV5-4 and J usage is TRBJ2-2, with D tentatively TRBD1 (6 bases). Germline V lookup: CDR1 SGHNT, CDR2 YYREEE (reference sequence). V lost 0 bases and J lost 2, with 8 bases in between. The CDR3 loop spans 15 amino acids. CDR3 residues: CASSLVQGNTGELFF. Written as DNA, the CDR3 is TGTGCCAGCAGCTTGGTACAGGGTAACACCGGGGAGCTGTTTTTT.

The rearrangement joins TRBV7-2 to TRBJ2-5; D possibly corresponds to TRBD1 (5 bases). The germline V gene encodes CDR1 SGHTA and CDR2 FQGNSA. V was pared by 7 bases and J by 2 bases, with 11 bases between. The CDR3 contains 13 residues. The CDR3 DNA reads as TGTGCCAGCAAGCAGGGTACTCAAGAGACCCAGTACTTC. Its protein product is CASKQGTQETQYF.

This clone has only one observation. The V and J genes are TRBV19 and TRBJ1-2, with D maybe TRBD1 (6 bases). The CDR3 spans 12 residues. V gave up 4 bases and J gave up 5 bases, with 8 bases separating them. Germline loops: CDR1 LNHDA, CDR2 SQIVND (reference sequence). CDR3 in DNA: TGTGCCAGTAGTAAGGGGGATTATGGCTACACCTTC. Translating it yields CASSKGDYGYTF. Full variable domain (rest looked up from reference TRBV19 and TRBJ1-2): DGGITQSPKYLFRKEGQNVTLSCEQNLNHDAMYWYRQDPGQGLRLIYYSQIVNDFQKGDIAEGYSVSREKKESFPLTVTSAQKNPTAFYLCASSKGDYGYTFGSGTRLTVV.

The rearrangement joins TRBV2 to TRBJ2-1; no clear D. Germline CDR1 SNHLY, CDR2 FYNNEI. V gave up 8 bases and J gave up 4 bases, with 6 bases separating them. This CDR3 region has 11 residues. CDR3: CASCAYNEQFF. In nucleotides, the CDR3 is TGTGCCAGCTGTGCGTACAATGAGCAGTTCTTC.

This clone was observed a single time. The gene calls are TRBV19 and TRBJ2-1; D might be TRBD1 (6 bases). V lost 7 bases and J lost 0, with 16 bases in between. Germline CDR1 reads LNHDA; CDR2 reads SQIVND (reference sequence). There are 16 residues in the CDR3. CDR3 sequence (DNA): TGTGCCAGTAAGAGGGAGAGGGGGACCTCCTACAATGAGCAGTTCTTC. Translation gives CASKRERGTSYNEQFF.

The chain combines TRBV28 with TRBJ1-4; a possible D gene is TRBD1 (5 bases). The V gene's germline CDR1 is MDHEN and CDR2 SYDVKM. The CDR3 covers 15 residues. Trimming removed 6 bases at V and 0 bases at J, with 11 bases between. The CDR3 spells CASRPFRATNEKLFF. DNA for the CDR3: TGTGCCAGCAGACCATTCAGGGCAACTAATGAAAAACTGTTTTTT.

This chain connects TRBV5-4 to TRBJ2-2, with 12 nucleotides matching TRBD2. V trimming: 3 bases; J trimming: 5 bases; junction bases outside the gene matches: 2. The CDR3 is 15 residues long. Germline lookup yields CDR1 SGHNT and CDR2 YYREEE (reference sequence). The CDR3 sequence is CASSSGLAGTGELFF. In DNA, the CDR3 is TGTGCCAGCAGCTCAGGACTAGCGGGAACCGGGGAGCTGTTTTTT. Variable domain in full (rest from reference TRBV5-4 and TRBJ2-2): ETGVTQSPTHLIKTRGQQVTLRCSSQSGHNTVSWYQQALGQGPQFIFQYYREEENGRGNFPPRFSGLQFPNYSSELNVNALELDDSALYLCASSSGLAGTGELFFGEGSRLTVL.

This rearrangement joins TRBV28 to TRBJ1-1; 7 bases line up with TRBD1. The CDR3 loop spans 14 amino acids. Germline CDR1 reads MDHEN; CDR2 reads SYDVKM. Trimming removed 6 bases from V and 1 base from J; junction bases left unmatched: 5. CDR3 bases: TGTGCCAGCAGGACAGGGAAGCGGAACACTGAAGCTTTCTTT. Encoded protein: CASRTGKRNTEAFF.

V is TRBV6-5 and J is TRBJ2-2, with D uncertain. CDR1 MNHEY and CDR2 SVGAGI come from the germline V gene. Trimming cost V 2 bases and J 6 bases, with 7 bases left between them. This CDR3 spans 13 amino acids. The CDR3: CASSYKGAGELFF. CDR3 nucleotide sequence: TGTGCCAGCAGTTACAAAGGAGCCGGGGAGCTGTTTTTT.

The chain couples TRBV3-1 (or the pseudogene TRBV3-2) to TRBJ1-2; D remains ambiguous. The CDR3 covers 14 residues. Germline V gives CDR1 LGHDT, CDR2 YNNKEL (reference sequence). The V end lost 5 bases, the J end lost 0 bases, and 10 bases lay between the germline ends. CDR3: CASSRELANYGYTF. As DNA, the CDR3 is TGTGCCAGCAGCAGAGAGTTAGCTAACTATGGCTACACCTTC.

The rearrangement uses TRBV6-2 or TRBV6-3 and TRBJ2-7; the D gene is possibly TRBD1 (6 bases). V was trimmed by 6 bases and J by 6 bases, leaving 18 bases between them. The CDR3 is 14 residues long. Germline-derived CDR1 and CDR2 are MNHEY and SVGEGT. The CDR3 loop reads CASSDLDRGSEQYF. Written as DNA, the CDR3 is TGTGCCAGCAGCGACCTCGATAGGGGGAGCGAGCAGTACTTC.

This chain uses TRBV19 with TRBJ1-5, with 9 bases lining up with TRBD1. The CDR3 is 13 residues long. Germline lookup yields CDR1 LNHDA and CDR2 SQIVND (reference sequence). Losses at the gene ends were 6 bases for V and 5 bases for J; bases not matched to a gene: 2. CDR3 bases: TGTGCCAGTAGACGGACAGGGGATCAGCCCCAGCATTTT. This encodes CASRRTGDQPQHF.

The chain carries TRBV6-2 or TRBV6-3 and TRBJ1-5; 9 nucleotides align to TRBD1. Trimming removed 6 bases from V and 3 bases from J; junction bases left unmatched: 6. CDR3 length: 15 residues. Germline CDR1 MNHEY, CDR2 SVGEGT. Here the CDR3 DNA reads TGTGCCAGCAGCTCAGGGACAGGGACCAATCAGCCCCAGCATTTT. Its protein product is CASSSGTGTNQPQHF.

The rearrangement links TRBV7-9 to TRBJ2-2, with TRBD1 as a possible D gene (6 bases). The CDR3 has 15 residues. V was cut by 1 base and J by 5 bases, with 11 bases left in between. CDR1 SEHNR and CDR2 FQNEAQ come from the germline V gene (reference sequence). DNA for the CDR3: TGTGCCAGCAGCTTAGGGTCGGGGACAACCGGGGAGCTGTTTTTT. It specifies CASSLGSGTTGELFF.

The DNA of the CDR3 is TGTGCCAGCAGTGAAGCCATACTAGCGGGAGGGGTCTACGAGCAGTACTTC. Protein sequence: CASSEAILAGGVYEQYF. The rearrangement links TRBV2 to TRBJ2-7, with 13 positions matching TRBD2. V lost 0 bases and J lost 3; bases outside the gene matches: 5. There are 17 residues in the CDR3. Germline V lookup: CDR1 SNHLY, CDR2 FYNNEI.

The genes are TRBV14 and TRBJ2-1; D perhaps matches TRBD2 (6 bases). CDR1 and CDR2 (germline): SGHDN, FVKESK. CDR3 length equals 15 residues. Between the trimmed V and J ends, which lost 0 bases and 10 bases, there was a span of 16 bases. The CDR3 nucleotides are TGTGCCAGCAGCCAAGATTCACGGGAGCAAGGGGAGCAGTTCTTC. As protein: CASSQDSREQGEQFF.

This chain uses TRBV7-9 with TRBJ1-4; D may be TRBD1 (5 bases). CDR3 size: 18 residues. Germline V gene lookup returns CDR1 SEHNR and CDR2 FQNEAQ (reference sequence). The V end lost 8 bases, the J end lost 7 bases, and 29 bases lay between the germline ends. The DNA of the CDR3 is TGTGCCAGCTTTATCCACCCAACTATATTCGATCAGGGTGAAAAACTGTTTTTT. Amino acids: CASFIHPTIFDQGEKLFF.